These 28 T cell receptor beta chains came from one sample sequenced in a study of tumor-infiltrating lymphocytes in primary liver carcinoma. Total RNA and DNA came together from 20-30 mg of bulk tissue without cell sorting. TCR beta cDNA was reverse-transcribed from about 500 ng of total RNA. The reaction used a constant-region primer and ProtoScript II reverse transcriptase. Three-round nested multiplex PCR performed with slightly modified ARM-PCR produced the TCR beta libraries. PCR rounds one and two used TRBV1-TRBV30 forward primers with a C-beta reverse primer for around 9 cycles each. MiXCR, run by TCRdb on the multiplex PCR reads, gives a single entry per CDR3 protein. The profile shows roughly 30,000 distinct CDR3 sequences, 70% to 80% of them singletons. Material: liver tumor tissue from sampling region 3. The subset denotes: tumor region T3, left-lateral pole. These receptors originate from a woman aged 25 to 39 with primary liver carcinoma and hepatitis B virus infection.

This clonotype came up many times. The rearrangement links TRBV6-2 or TRBV6-3 to TRBJ1-1; D is undetermined. CDR1 is MNHEY, CDR2 SVGEGT, per germline. The length of the CDR3 is 13 residues. Trimming removed 8 bases at V and 1 base at J, with 11 bases between. In DNA form, the CDR3 reads TGTGCCAGCGTCGAGGGAGGGAACACTGAAGCTTTCTTT. Protein product: CASVEGGNTEAFF.

This chain connects TRBV6-5 to TRBJ2-1; 8 bases line up with TRBD2. V lost 4 bases, J lost 12 bases, and 14 bases stayed unmatched. The CDR3 runs 15 residues. Germline lookup yields CDR1 MNHEY and CDR2 SVGAGI. CDR3 amino acids: CASSSLAAGMNTQFF. For the CDR3, the DNA is TGTGCCAGCAGTTCACTAGCGGCAGGAATGAATACGCAGTTCTTC.

V and J are TRBV28 and TRBJ1-1; 7 bases fit TRBD1. V lost 6 bases, J lost 10 bases, and 11 bases stayed unmatched. CDR1 and CDR2 (germline): MDHEN, SYDVKM. The CDR3 runs 13 residues. The CDR3 spells CASSLLRGTAAFF. DNA for the CDR3: TGTGCCAGCAGCCTACTCAGGGGGACAGCAGCTTTCTTT.

Concerning this clonotype: This sequence may be a read error, since a much larger clone differs from it by one base. J is TRBJ2-1 and V is TRBV19; D is undetermined. Per the germline V gene, CDR1 is LNHDA and CDR2 is SQIVND (reference sequence). V was clipped by 7 bases and J by 9 bases, with 16 bases between them. The CDR3 covers 13 residues. The CDR3 is CASIPRWKGEQFF. CDR3 in DNA: TGTGCCAGTATTCCTCGATGGAAGGGTGAGCAGTTCTTC.

This clonotype was seen ten or more times. At one end, the junction sequence differs from germline, possibly due to a read error. The chain is built from TRBV11-2 and TRBJ2-5; D remains unclear. This CDR3 has 14 residues. CDR1 and CDR2 from the germline V gene are SGHAT and FQNNGV. The CDR3 DNA reads as TGTGCCAGCAGCTTATTTGCGGACGAAGAGACCCAGCACTTC. It codes for CASSLFADEETQHF.

In its sample, this clonotype was seen many times. The chain is built from TRBV11-2 and TRBJ1-1; no clear D gene. Germline CDR1 is SGHAT and CDR2 is FQNNGV. The CDR3 spans 13 residues. V dropped 5 bases and J dropped 0 bases, with 7 bases sitting between them. This CDR3 reads CASSLRLNTEAFF. CDR3 nucleotides: TGTGCCAGCAGCCTCAGGCTGAACACTGAAGCTTTCTTT.

This clonotype was detected ten times or more. Germline and junction disagree at one end, which may indicate a read error. This sequence joins TRBV11-2 and TRBJ2-4; no clear D gene. The CDR3 contains 15 residues. CDR1 is SGHAT, CDR2 FQNNGV, per germline. Here the CDR3 reads CANSLEPASQAIQYF. In DNA, the CDR3 is TGTGCCAACAGCTTAGAACCGGCTAGTCAGGCCATTCAGTACTTC.

In the case of this clonotype: At one end, the junction sequence differs from germline, possibly due to a read error. The chain combines TRBV11-1 with TRBJ2-4, with 13 bases aligning to TRBD2. CDR3 size: 17 residues. Germline assignment: CDR1 SGHAT and CDR2 FQDESV (reference sequence). The CDR3 nucleotides read TGTGCCAGAAGCTCTCCCGGGACTAGCGGGACCAAAAACATTCAGTACTTC. Translating it yields CARSSPGTSGTKNIQYF.

This clonotype occurred many times. A read error is possible here, since a much larger clone lies one base away. The rearrangement uses TRBV5-4 and TRBJ1-1; D call uncertain. CDR3 length: 15 amino acids. V was clipped by 3 bases and J by 7 bases, with 19 bases between them. Germline V CDR1 and CDR2: SGHNT, YYREEE (reference sequence). In nucleotides, the CDR3 is TGTGCCAGCAGCTGGTCCGGGGTCGAGTACATTGAAGCTTTCTTT. It is translated as CASSWSGVEYIEAFF.

The chain is built from TRBV4-1 and TRBJ2-1, with 7 nucleotides matching TRBD1. The CDR3 totals 15 residues. V was pared by 1 base and J by 8 bases, with 8 bases of the junction left unmatched. Germline CDR1 reads MGHRA; CDR2 reads YSYEKL. For the CDR3, the DNA is TGCGCCAGCAGCCAAGGGGACAGAACTTACGATGAGCAGTTCTTC. Residues: CASSQGDRTYDEQFF.

This clonotype has a single count. One base away lies a much larger clone, so this may be a sequencing read error. This chain connects TRBV6-5 to TRBJ2-6; 8 bases are shared with TRBD1. Trimming removed 8 bases from V and 2 bases from J; junction bases left unmatched: 14. CDR3 length: 18 amino acids. Germline loops: CDR1 MNHEY, CDR2 SVGAGI. The CDR3 coding sequence is TGTGCCAGCTGTCCTTGGACAGGGATGAAAGCTGGGGCCAACGTCCTGACTTTC. Translation gives CASCPWTGMKAGANVLTF.

This clonotype was observed many times. This chain uses TRBV11-2 with TRBJ1-1; D call uncertain. Deletions cut 0 bases from V and 1 base from J, with 9 bases between. Germline V lookup: CDR1 SGHAT, CDR2 FQNNGV. This CDR3 spans 15 amino acids. The CDR3 loop reads CASSLESGPNTEAFF. The CDR3 DNA sequence: TGTGCCAGCAGCTTAGAATCTGGACCGAACACTGAAGCTTTCTTT.

As to this clonotype: Given a much more abundant clone one base away, this may be a read error. The CDR3 carries no conserved terminal phenylalanine or tryptophan, so it likely arises from a read error. V gene TRBV12-3 or TRBV12-4 combines with J gene TRBJ2-3, with 7 nucleotides matching TRBD2. CDR3 size: 15 residues. In nucleotides, the CDR3 is TGTGCCAGCAGTTCTGGGGGACTAACCACAGATATGCAGTATTAT. Translating gives CASSSGGLTTDMQYY.

With respect to this clonotype: A read error may account for a junction end that differs from germline. This chain uses TRBV4-3 with TRBJ1-6, with 8 bases aligning to TRBD1. The CDR3 is 16 residues long. Germline V gives CDR1 LGHNA, CDR2 YSLEER. The CDR3 spells CASSHLTGQGGSPLRF. DNA of the CDR3: TGCGCCAGCAGCCATCTAACTGGACAGGGTGGGTCACCCCTCCGCTTT.

Remarks on this clonotype: The CDR3 does not close with the conserved phenylalanine or tryptophan, likely indicating a read error. Because the CDR3's place on the DNA is in doubt, the DNA is left out and the CDR3 is given as listed by TCRdb. The V and J genes are TRBV30 and TRBJ2-4; TRBD1, as called in the table, went unchecked against the DNA. From its first to its last residue, the CDR3 has 15 amino acids. CDR1 GTSNPN and CDR2 SVGIG come from the germline V gene (reference sequence). CDR3 sequence: CAWSGGVLAKNIEYL.

About this clonotype itself: A junction boundary mismatches the germline segment, possibly from a read error. The chain joins TRBV6-1 to TRBJ1-1; D not certain. The CDR3 extends over 12 amino acids. CDR1 is MNHNS and CDR2 is SASEGT in the germline V gene. In DNA, the CDR3 is TGTGCCAGCAGTGAAGTTAGGACGTTGCCCAACTTT. It yields the protein CASSEVRTLPNF.

This clonotype was picked up a small number of times. The chain joins TRBV11-2 to TRBJ2-5, with a possible D match to TRBD2 (6 bases). This CDR3 has 14 amino acids. Germline V lookup: CDR1 SGHAT, CDR2 FQNNGV. Trimming took off 4 bases at V and 9 bases at J, with 18 bases between the two ends. The CDR3 DNA is TGTGCCAGCAGCTCCCCGGGGAGCTGGGAGGCCCAGTACTTC. It codes for CASSSPGSWEAQYF.

In regard to this clonotype: This may arise from a read error, as a much more abundant clone is one base away. This rearrangement joins TRBV11-1 to TRBJ2-5; D unresolved. The CDR3 extends over 16 amino acids. The V gene's germline CDR1 is SGHAT and CDR2 FQDESV (reference sequence). This chain's CDR3 is CACSLGSDASLETQYF. The DNA for the CDR3 is TGTGCCTGCAGCTTAGGATCGGACGCCTCACTAGAGACCCAGTACTTC.

In regard to this clonotype: At one end, the junction sequence differs from germline, possibly due to a read error. The genes are TRBV11-2 and TRBJ2-1; TRBD1 matches at 7 bases. The CDR3 totals 17 residues. Germline CDR1 SGHAT, CDR2 FQNNGV. CDR3 amino acids: CASSRTYRGDSYNEQFF. In DNA, the CDR3 is TGTGCCAGCAGCCGCACCTACAGGGGAGACTCCTACAACGAGCAGTTCTTC.

This clonotype is judged medium-sized. The rearrangement links TRBV6-5 to TRBJ1-2; the D is unclear. CDR3 length: 15 amino acids. V lost 0 bases and J 5 bases, leaving 13 bases between the germline ends. Germline CDR1 is MNHEY and CDR2 is SVGAGI. CDR3 in amino acids: CASSYSALRGYGYTF. The CDR3 DNA reads as TGTGCCAGCAGTTACTCGGCCCTGCGGGGTTATGGCTACACCTTC.

Points on this clonotype: A much more abundant neighbour one base away suggests this may be a read error. CDR3 protein: CASSSDSCEDYF. Written as DNA, the CDR3 is TGTGCCAGCAGCTCCGACAGCTGCGAGGACTACTTC. The chain employs TRBV11-1 and TRBJ2-7; possibly TRBD1 for D (5 bases). The CDR3 totals 12 residues. Trimming cost V 4 bases and J 13 bases, with 17 bases left between them. Germline CDR1 is SGHAT and CDR2 is FQDESV (reference sequence).

As to this clonotype: A much bigger clone sits one base away, suggesting this may be a read error. This rearrangement joins TRBV6-6 to TRBJ2-2; D gene unclear. The V gene's germline CDR1 is MNHNY and CDR2 SVGAGI (reference sequence). CDR3 length: 13 residues. The V gene lost 9 bases and the J gene lost 7 bases, with 15 bases spanning the gap. CDR3 amino acids: CASAIHGGGELFF. CDR3 in DNA: TGTGCCAGTGCGATTCACGGTGGCGGGGAGCTGTTTTTT.

As concerns this clonotype: In this CDR3 the conserved last residue, phenylalanine or tryptophan, is missing, so a read error is likely. This sequence joins TRBV14 and TRBJ2-7; D is possibly TRBD2 (6 bases). The length of the CDR3 is 15 residues. Germline V gene sequence: CDR1 SGHDN, CDR2 FVKESK. The CDR3 region is CASSQAAGTGYDQYL. The CDR3, as DNA: TGTGCCAGCAGCCAGGCGGCGGGGACTGGCTACGACCAGTACCTC.

The chain is built from TRBV14 and TRBJ1-1; D unresolved. The CDR3 loop spans 12 amino acids. V gave up 6 bases and J gave up 11 bases, with 16 bases separating them. In germline, CDR1 is SGHDN, CDR2 FVKESK. In DNA form, the CDR3 reads TGTGCCAGCAGACAAACTGGGAGTGTGGCTTTCTTT. Its protein is CASRQTGSVAFF.

In the case of this clonotype: The missing conserved phenylalanine or tryptophan at the end of this CDR3 makes a read error likely. V usage is TRBV6-6 and J usage is TRBJ1-5; weak D call: TRBD1 (5 bases). With 8 bases removed from V and 6 bases from J, the gap between germline ends came to 17 bases. Per the germline V gene, CDR1 is MNHNY and CDR2 is SVGAGI (reference sequence). This CDR3 region has 14 residues. In DNA form, the CDR3 reads TGTGCCAGCCAGGGAGGGTTTGGCAGTCAGCCCCAGCATCTT. This encodes CASQGGFGSQPQHL.

On this clonotype: The junction departs from the called germline gene at one end, perhaps through a read error. J is TRBJ2-1 and V is TRBV29-1; 7 bases match TRBD2. CDR1 is SQVTM and CDR2 is ANQGSEA in the germline V gene. The CDR3 runs to 12 residues. The DNA of the CDR3 is TGCAGCGTCCAAAGGGACTACAATAAGCAGTTCTTC. As protein: CSVQRDYNKQFF.

The V gene is TRBV11-2, the J gene TRBJ2-3; perhaps TRBD1 as D (6 bases). This CDR3 is built from 13 residues. Trimming stripped 3 bases from V and 7 bases from J, with 11 bases between. CDR1 and CDR2 (germline): SGHAT, FQNNGV. The CDR3 reads CASSFPGGHTQYF. The DNA for the CDR3 is TGTGCCAGCAGCTTCCCTGGGGGCCATACGCAGTATTTT.

Relative to its sample, this clonotype is medium-sized. V and J are TRBV10-2 and TRBJ2-7, with 13 nucleotides matching TRBD2. From germline, CDR1 is WSHSY and CDR2 SAAADI. J lost 5 bases, V lost 5 bases, and 6 bases had no gene match. The CDR3 length is 15 residues. CDR3 sequence reads: CASSRLAGGGDEQYF. The CDR3 region has the DNA TGCGCCAGCAGTCGACTAGCGGGGGGCGGGGACGAGCAGTACTTC.